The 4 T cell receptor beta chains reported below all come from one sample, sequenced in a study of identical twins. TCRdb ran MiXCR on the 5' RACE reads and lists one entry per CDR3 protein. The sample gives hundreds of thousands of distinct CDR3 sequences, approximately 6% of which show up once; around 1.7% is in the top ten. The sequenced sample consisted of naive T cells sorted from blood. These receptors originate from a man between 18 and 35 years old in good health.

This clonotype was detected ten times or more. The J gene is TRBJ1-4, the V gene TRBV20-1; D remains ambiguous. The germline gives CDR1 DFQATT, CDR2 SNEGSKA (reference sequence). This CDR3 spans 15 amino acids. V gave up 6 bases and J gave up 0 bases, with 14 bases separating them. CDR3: CSAEEVGTTNEKLFF. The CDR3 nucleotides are TGCAGTGCAGAAGAAGTCGGCACAACTAATGAAAAACTGTTTTTT.

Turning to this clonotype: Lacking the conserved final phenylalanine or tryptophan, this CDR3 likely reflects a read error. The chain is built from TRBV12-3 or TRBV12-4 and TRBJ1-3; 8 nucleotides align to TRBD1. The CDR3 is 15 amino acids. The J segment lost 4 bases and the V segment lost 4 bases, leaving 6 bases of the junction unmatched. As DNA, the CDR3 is TGTGCCAGCAGTTCTCAGGGGGCCTCGGGAAACACCATATATGTT. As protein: CASSSQGASGNTIYV.

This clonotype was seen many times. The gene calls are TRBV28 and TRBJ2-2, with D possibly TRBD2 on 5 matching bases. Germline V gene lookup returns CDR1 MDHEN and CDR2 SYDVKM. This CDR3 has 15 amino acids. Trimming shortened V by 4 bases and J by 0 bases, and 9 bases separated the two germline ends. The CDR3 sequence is CASSSAGANTGELFF. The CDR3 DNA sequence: TGTGCCAGCAGTTCGGCGGGTGCGAACACCGGGGAGCTGTTTTTT.

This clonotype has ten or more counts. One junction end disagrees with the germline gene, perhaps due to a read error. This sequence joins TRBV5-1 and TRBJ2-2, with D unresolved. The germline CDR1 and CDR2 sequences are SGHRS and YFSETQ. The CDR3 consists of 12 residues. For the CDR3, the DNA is TGTGCCAGCAGCTCCTCCACCGGGGAGCTGTTTTTT. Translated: CASSSSTGELFF.